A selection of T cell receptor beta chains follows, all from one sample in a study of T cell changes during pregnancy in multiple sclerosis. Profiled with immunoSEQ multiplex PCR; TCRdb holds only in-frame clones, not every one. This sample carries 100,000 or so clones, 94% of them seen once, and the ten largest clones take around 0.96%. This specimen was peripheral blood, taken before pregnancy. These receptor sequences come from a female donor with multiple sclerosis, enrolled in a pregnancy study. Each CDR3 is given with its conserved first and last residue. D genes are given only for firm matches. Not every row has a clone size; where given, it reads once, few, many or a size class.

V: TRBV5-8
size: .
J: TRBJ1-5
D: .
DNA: TGTGCCAGCAGCTTGGTTAGAGAAGGCAATCAGCCCCAGCATTTT
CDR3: CASSLVREGNQPQHF

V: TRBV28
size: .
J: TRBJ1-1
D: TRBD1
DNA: TGTGCCAGCAGTTTGGGACAGGGCGTTAACACTGAAGCTTTCTTT
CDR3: CASSLGQGVNTEAFF

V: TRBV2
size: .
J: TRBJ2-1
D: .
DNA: TGTGCCAGCAGTGGTGGCGGCTGGGTGGATGAGCAGTTCTTC
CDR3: CASSGGGWVDEQFF

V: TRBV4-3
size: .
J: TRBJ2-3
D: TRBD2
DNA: TGCGCCAGCAGCCAAGAAGGACTAGCGGGCACAGATACGCAGTATTTT
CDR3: CASSQEGLAGTDTQYF

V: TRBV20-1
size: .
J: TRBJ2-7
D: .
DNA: TGCAGTGGAGGGGGTCGCTACGAGCAGTACTTC
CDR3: CSGGGRYEQYF

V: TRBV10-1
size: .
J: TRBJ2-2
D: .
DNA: TGCGCCAGCAGTGAATATTTGAGCGGGGAGCTGTTTTTT
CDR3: CASSEYLSGELFF

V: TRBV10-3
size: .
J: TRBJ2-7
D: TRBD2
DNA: TGTGCCATCAGTGAGTCTAAAGCGGGAAGCTACGAGCAGTACTTC
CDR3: CAISESKAGSYEQYF

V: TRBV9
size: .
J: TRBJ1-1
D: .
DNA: TGTGCCAGCAGCGTAGGCGGCCCGAACACTGAAGCTTTCTTT
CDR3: CASSVGGPNTEAFF

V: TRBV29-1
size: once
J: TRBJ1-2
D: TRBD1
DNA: TGCAGCGTTCGAGGGGGCAACTATGGCTACACCTTC
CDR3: CSVRGGNYGYTF

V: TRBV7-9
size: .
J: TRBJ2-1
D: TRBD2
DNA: TGTGCCAGCTTCTTGGGGACTAGCGGTAATGAGCAGTTCTTC
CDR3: CASFLGTSGNEQFF

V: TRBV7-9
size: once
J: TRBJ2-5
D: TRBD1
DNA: TGTGCCAGCAGCTTACTTCAGGGGGCCGAGACCCAGTACTTC
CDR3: CASSLLQGAETQYF

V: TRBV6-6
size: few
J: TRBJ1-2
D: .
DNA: TGTGCCAGCTATACGACAGGTGGCTATGGCTACACCTTC
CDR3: CASYTTGGYGYTF

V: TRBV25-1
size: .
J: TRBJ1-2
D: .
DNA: TGTGCCAGCAGTGAATATCTAGGGGCGGACTATGGCTACACCTTC
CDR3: CASSEYLGADYGYTF

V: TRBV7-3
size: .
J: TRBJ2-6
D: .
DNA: TGTGCCAGCAGCTTCGGAGTAACTGGGGCCAACGTCCTGACTTTC
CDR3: CASSFGVTGANVLTF

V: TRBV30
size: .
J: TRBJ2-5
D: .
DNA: TGTGCCTGGAGTGTACGTGGAGGGCAAGAGACCCAGTACTTC
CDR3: CAWSVRGGQETQYF

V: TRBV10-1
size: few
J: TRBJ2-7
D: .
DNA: TGCGCCAGCAGTGACGATCGGGAGCAGTACTTC
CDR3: CASSDDREQYF

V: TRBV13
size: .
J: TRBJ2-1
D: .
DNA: TGTGCCAGCCGGTACCGCGGCTACAATGAGCAGTTCTTC
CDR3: CASRYRGYNEQFF

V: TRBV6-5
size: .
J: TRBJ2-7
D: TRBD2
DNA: TGTGCCAGCAGTTCCACACCAGCGGGAGGGTTCTACGAGCAGTACTTC
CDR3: CASSSTPAGGFYEQYF

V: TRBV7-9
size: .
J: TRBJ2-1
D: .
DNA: TGTGCCAGCAGCTTTGGTCCAGGTGAGCAGTTCTTC
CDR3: CASSFGPGEQFF

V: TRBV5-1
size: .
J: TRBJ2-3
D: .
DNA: TGCGCCAGCAGCTTGAGGGGACTCCCCACAGATACGCAGTATTTT
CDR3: CASSLRGLPTDTQYF

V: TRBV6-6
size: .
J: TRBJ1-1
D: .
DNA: TGTGCCAGCAGCCCCGGGAGTAGGGCTGAAGCTTTCTTT
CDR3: CASSPGSRAEAFF

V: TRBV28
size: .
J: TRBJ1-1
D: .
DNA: TGTGCCAGCAGTTTAAGTTCAGGGCGCACTGAAGCTTTCTTT
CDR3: CASSLSSGRTEAFF

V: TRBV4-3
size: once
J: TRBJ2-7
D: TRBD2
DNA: TGCGCCAGCAGCCAAGAAGCTAGCGGGAGCTACGAGCAGTACTTC
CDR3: CASSQEASGSYEQYF

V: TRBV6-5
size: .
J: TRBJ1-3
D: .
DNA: TGTGCCAGCAGTTACTCGAGCGGGGGCGGAAACACCATATATTTT
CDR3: CASSYSSGGGNTIYF

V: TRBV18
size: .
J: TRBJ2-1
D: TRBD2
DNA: TGTGCCAGCTCCCAAGTGACTAGCGGGAGTGACAATGAGCAGTTCTTC
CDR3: CASSQVTSGSDNEQFF

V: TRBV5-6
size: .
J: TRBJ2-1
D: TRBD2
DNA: TGTGCCAGCAGCTTGAGGCTAGCGGGAGGCAGCTCCTACAATGAGCAGTTCTTC
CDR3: CASSLRLAGGSSYNEQFF

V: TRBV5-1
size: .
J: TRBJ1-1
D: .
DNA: TGCGCCAGCAGCTTGGGGGCAGGGGCCGTGAACACTGAAGCTTTCTTT
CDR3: CASSLGAGAVNTEAFF